This T cell receptor (beta chain) was found in a study of T-cell reconstitution after alpha-beta-depleted transplantation in children. Study-level results: As was reported, about two months after transplant, alpha-beta T cells came from several hundred expanded graft clones. Surviving recipient T cells and thymic progenitors accounted for the high day-60 TCRbeta diversity observed in some patients. At one year after transplant, newly produced T cells mostly accounted for T-cell counts and diversity.

Trimming pared 2 bases from V and 0 bases from J, leaving 11 bases between. This CDR3 is 15 amino acids long. Researchers prepared the TCRbeta library using unique molecular identifiers, the study reports. TCRdb itself ran the PCR reads through MiXCR, one entry per CDR3 protein. The table lists about 440,000 distinct CDR3 sequences, over 40% of them singletons. About this clonotype: Its antigen is unidentified.

The receptor was isolated from a girl aged 2 to 10 with aplastic anemia, due to receive a stem cell transplant. J is TRBJ2-7 and V is TRBV12-3 or TRBV12-4, with no clear D. The source was PBMCs, collected before TCRalphabeta/CD19-depleted stem cell transplant. CDR3 nucleotide sequence: TGTGCCAGCAGTTTAAAAAGGCCAAACTCCTACGAGCAGTACTTC. As protein: CASSLKRPNSYEQYF.